The 15 T cell receptor beta chains in this list originate from one sample, sequenced in a study of identical twins. TCRdb processed the 5' RACE reads anew with MiXCR; each CDR3 protein has one entry. The sample has approximately 240,000 distinct CDR3 sequences, about an eighth seen once. Sequenced input: memory (CD45RO+) T cells sorted from blood. Every receptor here comes from a woman between 18 and 30 years old in good health.

This clonotype was counted many times. This sequence joins TRBV5-1 and TRBJ1-1; perhaps TRBD1 as D (5 bases). Germline loops: CDR1 SGHRS, CDR2 YFSETQ. The ends were cut back, 0 bases at V and 8 bases at J, with 14 bases in the middle. CDR3 length equals 14 residues. DNA of the CDR3: TGCGCCAGCAGCTTGGTGGGAGGGACGGAGGAAGCTTTCTTT. It codes for CASSLVGGTEEAFF.

The chain couples TRBV29-1 to TRBJ2-5, with D tentatively TRBD1 or TRBD2 (6 bases each). Germline loops: CDR1 SQVTM, CDR2 ANQGSEA. The length of the CDR3 is 14 residues. Trimming pared 4 bases from V and 2 bases from J, leaving 14 bases between. In DNA, the CDR3 is TGCAGCGTTGGTCGGGGGCTCGCACAAGAGACCCAGTACTTC. Translated: CSVGRGLAQETQYF.

This clonotype has only a few counts. This chain links TRBV5-6 with TRBJ2-3; D possibly matches TRBD1 or TRBD2 (5 bases each). The germline V and J ends were trimmed by 4 bases and 3 bases, with 15 bases remaining between them. The CDR3 covers 15 residues. Germline CDR1 SGHDT, CDR2 YYEEEE. The CDR3 DNA reads TGTGCCAGCAGCCCCATGTTGAGGGGAACAGATACGCAGTATTTT. It is translated as CASSPMLRGTDTQYF.

The V and J genes are TRBV27 and TRBJ2-1; 7 nucleotides agree with TRBD2. Germline CDR1 and CDR2: MNHEY and SMNVEV (reference sequence). Trimming cost V 0 bases and J 3 bases; bases outside gene matches: 5. This CDR3 has 16 amino acids. The DNA for the CDR3 is TGTGCCAGCAGTTTATCCCGACTAGCAGGCTACAATGAGCAGTTCTTC. Protein product: CASSLSRLAGYNEQFF.

The sample holds a few counts of this clonotype. The chain carries TRBV20-1 and TRBJ2-5, with D perhaps TRBD2 (5 bases). Deletions cut 2 bases from V and 2 bases from J, with 9 bases between. This CDR3 comprises 13 residues. Germline V gives CDR1 DFQATT, CDR2 SNEGSKA (reference sequence). CDR3 bases: TGCAGTGCTAGAAGTGGCGGGCAAGAGACCCAGTACTTC. Protein product: CSARSGGQETQYF.

The chain combines TRBV5-3 with TRBJ2-3; D is unresolved. TRBV5-3 is flagged as an ORF with uncertain function. The CDR3 runs 17 residues. V lost 8 bases, J lost 2 bases, and 24 bases lay in between. CDR3 loop: CASTKRAEVFFTDTQYF. CDR3 DNA: TGTGCCAGCACCAAACGGGCGGAAGTGTTTTTCACAGATACGCAGTATTTT.

This clonotype was observed a handful of times. The chain has TRBV2 and TRBJ1-3; 7 bases fit TRBD1. Trimming cost V 6 bases and J 3 bases; bases outside gene matches: 2. Germline CDR1 is SNHLY and CDR2 is FYNNEI. The CDR3 runs 13 residues. CDR3 amino acids: CASRGTDGNTIYF. As DNA, the CDR3 is TGTGCCAGCAGGGGGACAGATGGAAACACCATATATTTT.

This clonotype was observed a few times. The gene calls are TRBV27 and TRBJ1-1; D gene ambiguous. The CDR3 spans 15 residues. Between the trimmed V and J ends, which lost 5 bases and 5 bases, there was a span of 18 bases. Germline V CDR1 and CDR2: MNHEY, SMNVEV (reference sequence). CDR3 amino acids: CASSPSTRRETEAFF. The CDR3 DNA reads TGTGCCAGCAGTCCATCGACACGACGCGAAACTGAAGCTTTCTTT.

This clonotype has a count of ten or more. The chain has TRBV18 and TRBJ2-1; D unclear. The CDR3 runs to 12 residues. Trimming stripped 3 bases from V and 10 bases from J, with 10 bases between. The germline V gene has CDR1 KGHSH and CDR2 LQKENI. The CDR3 DNA sequence: TGTGCCAGCTCACCTTATGAGGAGGAGCAGTTCTTC. Its protein product is CASSPYEEEQFF.

This clonotype has more than one count but fewer than ten. The chain couples TRBV6-1 to TRBJ2-7; D perhaps matches TRBD2 (6 bases). Germline lookup yields CDR1 MNHNS and CDR2 SASEGT. The V and J ends lost 5 bases and 6 bases respectively, with 14 bases between them. The CDR3 is 13 amino acids. The CDR3 here is CASSPPGESEQYF. In DNA, the CDR3 is TGTGCCAGCAGTCCCCCGGGGGAGTCCGAGCAGTACTTC.

This clonotype was recorded only once. This chain joins TRBV20-1 and TRBJ2-1; D is undetermined. Germline V gene data show CDR1 as DFQATT and CDR2 as SNEGSKA (reference sequence). The V end was cut by 3 bases, the J end by 9 bases, with 21 bases between. The CDR3 runs 15 residues. CDR3 loop: CSASPRISGSGEQFF. In nucleotides, the CDR3 is TGCAGTGCTAGCCCCAGGATCAGTGGGTCCGGTGAGCAGTTCTTC.

This clonotype was seen a few times. The V call is TRBV11-2, the J call TRBJ2-1; 14 nucleotides line up with TRBD2. Germline trimming cut 5 bases from V and 10 bases from J; bases unmatched to any gene: 4. This CDR3 has 14 amino acids. From germline, CDR1 is SGHAT and CDR2 FQNNGV. CDR3 bases: TGTGCCAGCAGCACCGGGACTAGCGGGAGAGAGCAGTTCTTC. Its protein product is CASSTGTSGREQFF.

This clonotype occurred a few times. The genes are TRBV21-1 and TRBJ2-7. TRBV21-1 is shown as a pseudogene. This CDR3 is built from 13 residues. CDR3 nucleotide sequence: TGTGCCAGCAGCGGTAAGACCTCCTACGAGCAGTACTTC. Translating it yields CASSGKTSYEQYF.

This clonotype has ten or more counts. The chain has TRBV4-1 and TRBJ1-1, with D possibly TRBD1 on 5 matching bases. Germline-derived CDR1 and CDR2 are MGHRA and YSYEKL. CDR3 length: 14 residues. V lost 1 base, J lost 4 bases, and 10 bases lay in between. CDR3 in DNA: TGCGCCAGCAGCCAAGTCGTGGGGGTCACTGAAGCTTTCTTT. It specifies CASSQVVGVTEAFF.

This clonotype was counted only a few times. This chain links TRBV6-6 with TRBJ2-1, with TRBD2 as a possible D gene (5 bases). Germline values: CDR1 MNHNY, CDR2 SVGAGI (reference sequence). CDR3 length: 12 residues. The V and J ends lost 1 base and 10 bases respectively, with 8 bases between them. Here the CDR3 reads CASSYFRGEQFF. CDR3 nucleotide sequence: TGTGCCAGCAGTTACTTCCGAGGGGAGCAGTTCTTC.